These 16 T cell receptor beta chains were sequenced from one sample in a study of OX40 agonist ivuxolimab in advanced cancers. Receptor amplification or capture employed the immunoSEQ multiplex PCR assay. TCRdb retrieved this table from immuneACCESS and kept in-frame rearrangements only. Not all clones are present; in checked studies, unresolved V genes account for under half, and no reason is known for the remainder. The sample table holds 43,000 or so clones, of which around nine tenths were seen once. The ten largest account for approximately 1% of the sample. The source material was CD4+ or CD8+ T cells sorted from blood, sampled in a trial of the OX40 agonist ivuxolimab. These receptor sequences come from an adult with an advanced solid tumor such as melanoma, head and neck, liver or kidney cancer.

This chain links TRBV7-3 with TRBJ2-6; D unresolved. Trimming shortened V by 4 bases and J by 3 bases, and 4 bases separated the two germline ends. This CDR3 is 13 amino acids long. Germline V gene sequence: CDR1 SGHTA, CDR2 FQGTGA. The DNA for the CDR3 is TGTGCCAGCAGCTCTCTTGGGGCCAACGTCCTGACTTTC. Its protein product is CASSSLGANVLTF.

V gene TRBV19 combines with J gene TRBJ2-1, with a tentative D call TRBD2 (5 bases). Germline CDR1 LNHDA, CDR2 SQIVND (reference sequence). With 3 bases removed from V and 6 bases from J, the gap between germline ends came to 12 bases. CDR3 size: 14 residues. CDR3 coding DNA: TGTGCCAGTAGTATGAGCGGAGGCGGCAATGAGCAGTTCTTC. It yields the protein CASSMSGGGNEQFF.

This chain joins TRBV7-2 and TRBJ2-3; a weak D match, TRBD2 (5 bases). V was pared by 4 bases and J by 0 bases, with 11 bases between. CDR3 length: 15 amino acids. Germline-derived CDR1 and CDR2 are SGHTA and FQGNSA. CDR3 sequence: CASSSKRTSTDTQYF. Here the CDR3 DNA reads TGTGCCAGCAGCTCAAAGAGGACTAGCACAGATACGCAGTATTTT.

Only a few counts were recorded for this clone. The chain uses TRBV19 and TRBJ2-5; TRBD2 matches 10 bases. J was trimmed by 5 bases and V by 5 bases; bases with no gene match: 8. The CDR3 runs 15 residues. In germline, CDR1 is LNHDA, CDR2 SQIVND (reference sequence). CDR3 sequence reads: CASSSLAGVQETQYF. CDR3 nucleotide sequence: TGTGCCAGTAGTTCCCTAGCGGGAGTGCAGGAGACCCAGTACTTC.

The chain recombines TRBV7-9 with TRBJ2-2; D remains unclear. The V gene's germline CDR1 is SEHNR and CDR2 FQNEAQ (reference sequence). This CDR3 is 14 amino acids long. V lost 4 bases and J lost 4, with 10 bases in between. The CDR3 sequence is CASSSLTRTGELFF. The CDR3 DNA sequence: TGTGCCAGCAGCTCCCTGACTCGCACCGGGGAGCTGTTTTTT.

This clone occurred once. The chain uses TRBV19 and TRBJ2-7; the D is unclear. Per the germline V gene, CDR1 is LNHDA and CDR2 is SQIVND (reference sequence). Deletions cut 6 bases from V and 0 bases from J, with 18 bases between. The CDR3 sequence is 16 residues long. The DNA for the CDR3 is TGTGCCAGTAGCGAACAATTGGCCGGGCCCTCCTACGAGCAGTACTTC. Its protein is CASSEQLAGPSYEQYF.

This clone was counted only a few times. This chain connects TRBV7-2 to TRBJ2-7; no definite D call. V lost 2 bases to trimming and J lost 6 bases, with 8 bases between them. Germline V lookup: CDR1 SGHTA, CDR2 FQGNSA. This CDR3 contains 12 residues. CDR3 nucleotides: TGTGCCAGCAGCTTAAGTGGTAGCGAGCAGTACTTC. Translating gives CASSLSGSEQYF.

CDR3 region: CATFRGSGYSDTQYF. As DNA, the CDR3 is TGTGCCACCTTTCGCGGGAGTGGGTATTCGGATACGCAGTATTTT. The chain uses TRBV6-1 and TRBJ2-3, with TRBD2 matching over 7 bases. CDR3 length: 15 residues. The trim removed 10 bases at V and 6 bases at J, leaving 16 bases unmatched. Germline assignment: CDR1 MNHNS and CDR2 SASEGT.

V and J are TRBV7-2 and TRBJ2-5; 7 nucleotides agree with TRBD2. The J segment lost 4 bases and the V segment lost 1 base, leaving 6 bases of the junction unmatched. Per the germline V gene, CDR1 is SGHTA and CDR2 is FQGNSA. This CDR3 region has 15 residues. CDR3 sequence reads: CASSLVARELETQYF. CDR3 bases: TGTGCCAGCAGCTTAGTTGCGCGGGAGTTAGAGACCCAGTACTTC.

The rearrangement links TRBV6-1 to TRBJ2-3; unclear D gene. With 5 bases removed from V and 2 bases from J, the gap between germline ends came to 14 bases. CDR3 length: 15 residues. Germline values: CDR1 MNHNS, CDR2 SASEGT. The CDR3: CASSLGNRATDTQYF. The CDR3 DNA reads as TGTGCCAGCAGTCTTGGGAACCGAGCCACAGATACGCAGTATTTT.

This rearrangement joins TRBV19 to TRBJ1-2; D possibly corresponds to TRBD1 (5 bases). V lost 2 bases to trimming and J lost 3 bases, with 19 bases between them. The CDR3 covers 17 residues. From germline, CDR1 is LNHDA and CDR2 SQIVND (reference sequence). CDR3 bases: TGTGCCAGTAGTATATCAGGGTCCACGGTATTCGACTATGGCTACACCTTC. This codes for CASSISGSTVFDYGYTF.

V usage is TRBV29-1 and J usage is TRBJ2-5; TRBD1 matches at 7 bases. J lost 2 bases, V lost 3 bases, and 3 bases had no gene match. The length of the CDR3 is 13 residues. Germline V gene data show CDR1 as SQVTM and CDR2 as ANQGSEA. The CDR3 sequence: CSVETGFQETQYF. The CDR3 DNA follows: TGCAGCGTTGAGACAGGGTTTCAAGAGACCCAGTACTTC.

V and J are TRBV7-8 and TRBJ2-5; D may match TRBD1 or TRBD2 (6 bases each). The V end was cut by 7 bases, the J end by 5 bases, with 20 bases between. The germline V gene encodes CDR1 SGHVS and CDR2 FQNEAQ. The CDR3 length is 15 residues. CDR3 sequence (DNA): TGTGCCAGCACCGAACATGGGGGGCGACCCGAGACCCAGTACTTC. Amino acids: CASTEHGGRPETQYF. Using reference TRBV7-8 and TRBJ2-5 for the parts outside the CDR3, the full variable domain is GAGVSQSPRYKVAKRGQDVALRCDPISGHVSLFWYQQALGQGPEFLTYFQNEAQLDKSGLPSDRFFAERPEGSVSTLKIQRTQQEDSAVYLCASTEHGGRPETQYFGPGTRLLVL.

The V gene is TRBV4-3, the J gene TRBJ2-5; 7 bases map to TRBD2. This CDR3 is built from 14 residues. V trimming: 1 base; J trimming: 6 bases; junction bases outside the gene matches: 5. CDR1 and CDR2 (germline): LGHNA, YSLEER. Here the CDR3 DNA reads TGCGCCAGCAGCCAAGGGTGGGGAGGGAAGACCCAGTACTTC. It specifies CASSQGWGGKTQYF.

This clone was recorded a few times. This chain joins TRBV2 and TRBJ1-5; 8 positions agree with TRBD1. After removal of 4 bases from V and 7 bases from J, the junction contained 3 bases not matched to a gene. Germline CDR1 is SNHLY and CDR2 is FYNNEI. This CDR3 region has 13 residues. DNA of the CDR3: TGTGCCAGCAGTGGCACAGGGGGGCAGCCCCAGCATTTT. Encoded protein: CASSGTGGQPQHF. Combining the CDR3 with reference TRBV2 and TRBJ1-5 gives the whole variable domain EPEVTQTPSHQVTQMGQEVILRCVPISNHLYFYWYRQILGQKVEFLVSFYNNEISEKSEIFDDQFSVERPDGSNFTLKIRSTKLEDSAMYFCASSGTGGQPQHFGDGTRLSIL.

V gene TRBV11-2 combines with J gene TRBJ2-7; 10 bases line up with TRBD1. V was pared by 5 bases and J by 6 bases, with 4 bases of the junction left unmatched. The CDR3 contains 13 residues. Looked up from germline, CDR1 is SGHAT and CDR2 is FQNNGV. The CDR3 nucleotides are TGTGCCAGCAGCACCCGGACAGGGGGCGAGCAGTACTTC. Translating gives CASSTRTGGEQYF.